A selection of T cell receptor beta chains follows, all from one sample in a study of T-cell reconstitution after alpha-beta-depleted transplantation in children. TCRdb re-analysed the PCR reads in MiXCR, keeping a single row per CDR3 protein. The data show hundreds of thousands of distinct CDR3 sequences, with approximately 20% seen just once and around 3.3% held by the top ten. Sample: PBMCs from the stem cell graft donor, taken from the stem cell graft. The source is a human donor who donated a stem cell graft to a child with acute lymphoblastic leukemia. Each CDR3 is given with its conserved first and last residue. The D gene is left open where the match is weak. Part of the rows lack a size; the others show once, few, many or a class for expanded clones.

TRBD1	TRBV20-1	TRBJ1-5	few	TGCAGTGCTAGGACAGGGAAACCGCTTCAGCCCCAGCATTTT	CSARTGKPLQPQHF
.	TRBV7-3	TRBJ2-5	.	TGTGCCAGCAGCTTAGGGGGGGCCCACCAAGAGACCCAGTACTTC	CASSLGGAHQETQYF
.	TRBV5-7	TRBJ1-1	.	TGTGCCAGCAGTACGGACCGACAGGATGACACTGAAGCTTTCTTT	CASSTDRQDDTEAFF
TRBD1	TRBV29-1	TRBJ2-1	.	TGCAGCGTCGCCGGGACAGGGGTTGAGCAGTTCTTC	CSVAGTGVEQFF
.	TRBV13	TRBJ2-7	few	TGTGCCAGCAGCCCGAACGGTCGCCTTGGGGAGCAGTACTTC	CASSPNGRLGEQYF
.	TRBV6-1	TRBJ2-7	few	TGTGCCAGCAACCCACAGAATGGTTACGAGCAGTACTTC	CASNPQNGYEQYF
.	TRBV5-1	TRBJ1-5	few	TGCGCCAGCAGCTTGGATCCGGGCAATCAGCCCCAGCATTTT	CASSLDPGNQPQHF
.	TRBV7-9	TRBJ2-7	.	TGTGCCAGCAGCCCCAATTACGACGAGCAGTACTTC	CASSPNYDEQYF
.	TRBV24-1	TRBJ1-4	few	TGTGCCTCGCCGCTCCCCGGACTGGATTATGAAAAACTGTTTTTT	CASPLPGLDYEKLFF
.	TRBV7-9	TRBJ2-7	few	TGTGCCAGCAGCCCGAAGGTTGGCAGGGAGACCTACGAGCAGTACTTC	CASSPKVGRETYEQYF
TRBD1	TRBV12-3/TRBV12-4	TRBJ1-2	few	TGTGCCAGCAGTCCACGGACAGGGGAAAGGGGCTACACCTTC	CASSPRTGERGYTF
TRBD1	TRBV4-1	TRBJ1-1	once	TGCGCCAGCAGCCAATGGACAGGGGCCTCGAACACTGAAGCTTTCTTT	CASSQWTGASNTEAFF
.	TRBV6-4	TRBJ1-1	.	TGTGCCACCAGTGACTCGGGGGGGGCTGAAGCTTTCTTT	CATSDSGGAEAFF
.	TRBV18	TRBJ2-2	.	TGTGCCAGCTCACCGTGGGGTCAGGCGAACACCGGGGAGCTGTTTTTT	CASSPWGQANTGELFF
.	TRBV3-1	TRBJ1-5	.	TGTGCCAGCGGGGAGAGGGGCCAGCCCCAGCATTTT	CASGERGQPQHF
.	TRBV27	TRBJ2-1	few	TGTGCCAGCGTGGACTCCTACAATGAGCAGTTCTTC	CASVDSYNEQFF
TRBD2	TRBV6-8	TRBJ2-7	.	TGTGCCAGCATTCCCGCCCGGGGACTAGCGGGAGTCGGCTCCTACGAGCAGTACTTC	CASIPARGLAGVGSYEQYF
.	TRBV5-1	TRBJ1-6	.	TGCGCCAGCAGCTTGGGACAGCGCCAGAATTCACCCCTCCACTTT	CASSLGQRQNSPLHF
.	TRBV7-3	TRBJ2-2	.	TGTGCCAGCAGCCCGAGGGCGCGAGGGCCCACCGGGGAGCTGTTTTTT	CASSPRARGPTGELFF
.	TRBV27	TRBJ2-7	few	TGTGCCAGCAGTTTATCCGTCGGGGAGCAGTACTTC	CASSLSVGEQYF
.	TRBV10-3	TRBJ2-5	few	TGTGCCATCAGTCCACTGGGGGCGGTGTCAGAGACCCAGTACTTC	CAISPLGAVSETQYF
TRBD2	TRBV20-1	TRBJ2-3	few	TGCAGTGCCCCGCACCGGGAGGGCCCTGATACGCAGTATTTT	CSAPHREGPDTQYF